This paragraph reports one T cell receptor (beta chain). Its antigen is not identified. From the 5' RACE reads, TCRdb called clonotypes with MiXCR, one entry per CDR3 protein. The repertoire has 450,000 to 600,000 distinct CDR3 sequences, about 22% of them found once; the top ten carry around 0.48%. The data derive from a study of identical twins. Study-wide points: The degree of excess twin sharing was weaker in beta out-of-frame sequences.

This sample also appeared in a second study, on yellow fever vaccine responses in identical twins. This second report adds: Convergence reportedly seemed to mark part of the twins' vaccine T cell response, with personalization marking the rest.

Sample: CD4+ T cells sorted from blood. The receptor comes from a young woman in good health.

The CDR3 loop reads CASSPLRVSGELFF. The CDR3 DNA follows: TGTGCCAGCAGTCCACTCAGGGTTTCCGGGGAGCTGTTTTTT. The rearrangement joins TRBV12-3 or TRBV12-4 to TRBJ2-2; D possibly corresponds to TRBD1 (5 bases). The CDR3 has 14 amino acids. Trimming removed 5 bases from V and 6 bases from J, with 13 bases in between.